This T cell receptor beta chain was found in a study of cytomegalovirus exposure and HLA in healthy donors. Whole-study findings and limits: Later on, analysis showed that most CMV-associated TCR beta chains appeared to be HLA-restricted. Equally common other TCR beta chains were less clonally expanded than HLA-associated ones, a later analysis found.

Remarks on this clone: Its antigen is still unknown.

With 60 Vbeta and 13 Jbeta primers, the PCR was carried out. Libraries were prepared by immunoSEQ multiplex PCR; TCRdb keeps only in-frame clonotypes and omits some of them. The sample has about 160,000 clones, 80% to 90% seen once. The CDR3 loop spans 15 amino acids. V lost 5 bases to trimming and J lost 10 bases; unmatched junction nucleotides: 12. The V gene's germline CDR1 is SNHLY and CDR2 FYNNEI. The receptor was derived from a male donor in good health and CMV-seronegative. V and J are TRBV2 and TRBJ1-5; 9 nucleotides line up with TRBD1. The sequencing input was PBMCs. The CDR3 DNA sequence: TGTGCCAGCAGTCAAGGAGGGACAGGGTTTGAACCCCAGCATTTT. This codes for CASSQGGTGFEPQHF. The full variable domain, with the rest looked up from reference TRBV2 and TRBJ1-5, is EPEVTQTPSHQVTQMGQEVILRCVPISNHLYFYWYRQILGQKVEFLVSFYNNEISEKSEIFDDQFSVERPDGSNFTLKIRSTKLEDSAMYFCASSQGGTGFEPQHFGDGTRLSIL.